This T cell receptor (beta chain) was documented in a study of cytomegalovirus exposure and HLA in healthy donors. Vbeta (60) and Jbeta (13) primers were used in the PCR. Assay: immunoSEQ multiplex PCR; the TCRdb copy retains only in-frame clones and omits some. The sample carries 150,000 to 200,000 clones, about four fifths recorded once. This CDR3 comprises 14 residues. V lost 0 bases to trimming and J lost 5 bases, with 10 bases between them. Germline-derived CDR1 and CDR2 are SGHVS and FQNEAQ. The source is a man over 45 in good health and CMV-seropositive. The rearrangement links TRBV7-8 to TRBJ1-2; D gene unclear. Sequencing input: PBMCs. CDR3 nucleotide sequence: TGTGCCAGCAGCTTAGCGCCAGACTATTATGGCTACACCTTC. The encoded protein is CASSLAPDYYGYTF.